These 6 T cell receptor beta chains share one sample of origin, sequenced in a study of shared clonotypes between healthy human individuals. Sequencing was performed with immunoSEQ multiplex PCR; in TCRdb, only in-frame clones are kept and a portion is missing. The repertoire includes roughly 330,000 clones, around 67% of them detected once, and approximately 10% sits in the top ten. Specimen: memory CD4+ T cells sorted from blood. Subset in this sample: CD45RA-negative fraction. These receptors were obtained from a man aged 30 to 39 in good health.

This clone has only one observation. This CDR3 reads CASSLDGGPVNTIYF. The CDR3 DNA follows: TGTGCCAGCAGCTTGGATGGGGGGCCCGTAAACACCATATATTTT. The chain uses TRBV5-4 and TRBJ1-3, with D possibly matching TRBD1 (6 bases). Germline V gene sequence: CDR1 SGHNT, CDR2 YYREEE (reference sequence). V was clipped by 0 bases and J by 6 bases, with 13 bases between them. The CDR3 spans 15 residues.

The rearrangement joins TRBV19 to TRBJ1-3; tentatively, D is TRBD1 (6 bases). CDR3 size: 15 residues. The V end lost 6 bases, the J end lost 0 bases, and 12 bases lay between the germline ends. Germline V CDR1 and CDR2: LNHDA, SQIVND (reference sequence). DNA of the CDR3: TGTGCCAGTAGCTCCACAGGGATCTCTGGAAACACCATATATTTT. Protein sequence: CASSSTGISGNTIYF.

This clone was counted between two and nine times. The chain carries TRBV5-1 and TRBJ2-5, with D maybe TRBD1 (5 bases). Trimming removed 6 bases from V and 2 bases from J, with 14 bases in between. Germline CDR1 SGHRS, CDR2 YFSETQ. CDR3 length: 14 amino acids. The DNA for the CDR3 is TGCGCCAGCAACCCAGGGTCCACACAAGAGACCCAGTACTTC. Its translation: CASNPGSTQETQYF.

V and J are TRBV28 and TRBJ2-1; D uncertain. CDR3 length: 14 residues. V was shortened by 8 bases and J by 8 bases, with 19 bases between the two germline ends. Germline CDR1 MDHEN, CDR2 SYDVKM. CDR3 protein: CASRPLQYIDEQFF. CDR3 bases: TGTGCCAGCCGCCCTCTACAGTACATCGATGAGCAGTTCTTC. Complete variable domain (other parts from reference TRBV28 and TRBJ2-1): DVKVTQSSRYLVKRTGEKVFLECVQDMDHENMFWYRQDPGLGLRLIYFSYDVKMKEKGDIPEGYSVSREKKERFSLILESASTNQTSMYLCASRPLQYIDEQFFGPGTRLTVL.

Here the CDR3 DNA reads TGTGCCATCAGTAAAAATGGGGAGACCCAGTACTTC. Translation: CAISKNGETQYF. This rearrangement joins TRBV10-3 to TRBJ2-5; unclear D gene. Germline lookup yields CDR1 ENHRY and CDR2 SYGVKD. The CDR3 runs to 12 residues. V lost 5 bases, J lost 5 bases, and 9 bases lay in between.

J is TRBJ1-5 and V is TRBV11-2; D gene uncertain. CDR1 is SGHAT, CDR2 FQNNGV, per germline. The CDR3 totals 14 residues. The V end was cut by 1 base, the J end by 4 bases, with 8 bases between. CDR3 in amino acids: CASSLGSFNQPQHF. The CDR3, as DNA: TGTGCCAGCAGCTTAGGGTCGTTTAATCAGCCCCAGCATTTT.